This T cell receptor beta chain is from a study of cytomegalovirus exposure and HLA in healthy donors. Whole-study context: Early release data held about 85 million unique TCRs from HLA-typed donors.

Overall study findings and caveats: In an earlier analysis, about 87% or about 30%: the productive usage of most TCR beta V segments. A link between a missense DCLRE1C variant and TCR beta V- and J-gene trimming emerged from a later analysis.

For this clone: Antigen: not known.

The germline gives CDR1 SGHVS, CDR2 FNYEAQ. With V trimmed by 2 bases and J by 1 base, 9 bases remained unmatched. This CDR3 comprises 18 residues. Both 60 Vbeta primers and 13 Jbeta primers went into the PCR. Generated by immunoSEQ multiplex PCR, the TCRdb table keeps only in-frame clones and is missing some. The sample consists of more than 150,000 clones, roughly 84% of them appearing once. Input material: PBMCs. The receptor was isolated from a girl under three years old in good health and CMV-seronegative. V gene TRBV7-6 combines with J gene TRBJ2-3; 10 nucleotides align to TRBD2. CDR3 region: CASSLKLAGDWGTDTQYF. The CDR3, as DNA: TGTGCCAGCAGCTTAAAGCTAGCGGGAGATTGGGGCACAGATACGCAGTATTTT.